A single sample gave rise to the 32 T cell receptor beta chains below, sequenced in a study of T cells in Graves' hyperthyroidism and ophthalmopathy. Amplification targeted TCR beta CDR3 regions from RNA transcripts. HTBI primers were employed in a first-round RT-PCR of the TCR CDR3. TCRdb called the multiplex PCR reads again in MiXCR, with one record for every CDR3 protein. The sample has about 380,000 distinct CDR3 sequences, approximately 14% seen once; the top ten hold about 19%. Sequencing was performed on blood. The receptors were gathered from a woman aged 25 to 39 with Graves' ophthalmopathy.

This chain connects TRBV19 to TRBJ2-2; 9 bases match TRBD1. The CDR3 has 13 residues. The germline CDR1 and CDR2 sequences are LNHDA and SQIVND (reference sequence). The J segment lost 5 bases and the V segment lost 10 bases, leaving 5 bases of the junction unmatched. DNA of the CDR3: TGTGCCATGCGACAGGGGGGAACCGGGGAGCTGTTTTTT. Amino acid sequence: CAMRQGGTGELFF.

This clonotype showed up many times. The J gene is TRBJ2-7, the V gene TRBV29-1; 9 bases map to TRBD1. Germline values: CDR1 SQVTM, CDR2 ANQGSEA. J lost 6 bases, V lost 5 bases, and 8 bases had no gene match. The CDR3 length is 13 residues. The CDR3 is CSVRQGDLSEQYF. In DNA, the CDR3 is TGCAGCGTTAGACAGGGGGATCTCTCCGAGCAGTACTTC.

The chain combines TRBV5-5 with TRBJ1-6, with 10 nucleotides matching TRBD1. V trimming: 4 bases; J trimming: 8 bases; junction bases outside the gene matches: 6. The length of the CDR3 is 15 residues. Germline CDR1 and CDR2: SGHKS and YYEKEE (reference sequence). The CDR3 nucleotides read TGTGCCAGCAGCGTAACCGGGACAGGGGATTCACCCCTCCACTTT. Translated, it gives CASSVTGTGDSPLHF. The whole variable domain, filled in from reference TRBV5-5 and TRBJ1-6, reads DAGVTQSPTHLIKTRGQQVTLRCSPISGHKSVSWYQQVLGQGPQFIFQYYEKEERGRGNFPDRFSARQFPNYSSELNVNALLLGDSALYLCASSVTGTGDSPLHFGNGTRLTVT.

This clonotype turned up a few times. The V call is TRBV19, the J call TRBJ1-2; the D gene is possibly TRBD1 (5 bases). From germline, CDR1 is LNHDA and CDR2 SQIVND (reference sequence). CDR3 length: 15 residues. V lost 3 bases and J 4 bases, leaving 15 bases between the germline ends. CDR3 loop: CASSIGATTTYGYTF. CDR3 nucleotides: TGTGCCAGTAGTATCGGGGCCACTACGACCTATGGCTACACCTTC. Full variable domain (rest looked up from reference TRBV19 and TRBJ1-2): DGGITQSPKYLFRKEGQNVTLSCEQNLNHDAMYWYRQDPGQGLRLIYYSQIVNDFQKGDIAEGYSVSREKKESFPLTVTSAQKNPTAFYLCASSIGATTTYGYTFGSGTRLTVV.

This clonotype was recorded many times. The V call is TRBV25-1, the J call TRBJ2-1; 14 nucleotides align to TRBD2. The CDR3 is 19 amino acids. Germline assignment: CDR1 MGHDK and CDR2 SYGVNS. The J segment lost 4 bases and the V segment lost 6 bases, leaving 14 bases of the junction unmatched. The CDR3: CASSPQGLAGATRYNEQFF. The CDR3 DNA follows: TGTGCCAGCAGCCCACAGGGACTAGCGGGGGCTACTCGTTACAATGAGCAGTTCTTC.

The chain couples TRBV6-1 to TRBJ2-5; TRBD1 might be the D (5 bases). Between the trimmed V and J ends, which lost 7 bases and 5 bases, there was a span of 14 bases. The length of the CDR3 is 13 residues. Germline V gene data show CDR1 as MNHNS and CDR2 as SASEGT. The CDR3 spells CASIQSRVETQYF. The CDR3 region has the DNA TGTGCCAGCATTCAGAGCAGGGTTGAGACCCAGTACTTC.

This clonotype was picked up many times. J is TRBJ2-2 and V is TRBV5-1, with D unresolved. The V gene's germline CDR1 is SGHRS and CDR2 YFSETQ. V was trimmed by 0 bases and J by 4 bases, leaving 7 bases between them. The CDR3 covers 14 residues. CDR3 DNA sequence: TGCGCCAGCAGCTTGGTCGACTCCACCGGGGAGCTGTTTTTT. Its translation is CASSLVDSTGELFF.

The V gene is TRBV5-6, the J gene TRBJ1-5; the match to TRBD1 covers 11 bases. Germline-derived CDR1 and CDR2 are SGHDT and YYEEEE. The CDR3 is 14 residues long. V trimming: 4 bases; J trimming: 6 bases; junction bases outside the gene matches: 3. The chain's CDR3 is CASSQDRGLQPQHF. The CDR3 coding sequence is TGTGCCAGCAGCCAGGACAGGGGGCTTCAGCCCCAGCATTTT.

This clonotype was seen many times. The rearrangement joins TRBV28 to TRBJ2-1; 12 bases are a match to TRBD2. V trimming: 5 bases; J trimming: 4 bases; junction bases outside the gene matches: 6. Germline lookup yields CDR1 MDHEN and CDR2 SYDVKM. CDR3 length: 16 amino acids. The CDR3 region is CASSLTLAGGYNEQFF. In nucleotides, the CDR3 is TGTGCCAGCAGTCTCACACTAGCGGGGGGATACAATGAGCAGTTCTTC.

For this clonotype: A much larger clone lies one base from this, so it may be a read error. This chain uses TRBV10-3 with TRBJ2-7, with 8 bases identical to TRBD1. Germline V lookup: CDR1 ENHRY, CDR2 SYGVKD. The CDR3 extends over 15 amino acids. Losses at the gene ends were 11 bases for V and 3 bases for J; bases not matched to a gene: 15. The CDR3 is CAASGRDRSSYEQYF. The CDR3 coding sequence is TGTGCCGCCTCGGGTAGGGACAGGTCGAGCTACGAGCAGTACTTC.

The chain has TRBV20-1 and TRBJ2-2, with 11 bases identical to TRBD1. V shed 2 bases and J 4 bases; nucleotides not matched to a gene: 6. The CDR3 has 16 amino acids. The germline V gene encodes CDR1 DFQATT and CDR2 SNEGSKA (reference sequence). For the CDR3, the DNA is TGCAGTGCTAGACCCGGGACAGGGGGGGGCACCGGGGAGCTGTTTTTT. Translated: CSARPGTGGGTGELFF.

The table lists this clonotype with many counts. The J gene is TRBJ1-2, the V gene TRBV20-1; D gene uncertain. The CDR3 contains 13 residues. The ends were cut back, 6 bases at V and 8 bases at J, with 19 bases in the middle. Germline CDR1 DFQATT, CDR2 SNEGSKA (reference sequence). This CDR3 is CSAAEEGPKGYTF. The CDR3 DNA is TGCAGTGCGGCTGAAGAAGGGCCGAAAGGCTACACCTTC.

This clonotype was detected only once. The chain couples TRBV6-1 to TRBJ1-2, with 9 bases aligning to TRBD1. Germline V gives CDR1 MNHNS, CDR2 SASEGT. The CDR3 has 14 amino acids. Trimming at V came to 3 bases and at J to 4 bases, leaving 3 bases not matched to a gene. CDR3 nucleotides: TGTGCCAGCAGTGAGCCGGGACAGGGCTATGGCTACACCTTC. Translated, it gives CASSEPGQGYGYTF.

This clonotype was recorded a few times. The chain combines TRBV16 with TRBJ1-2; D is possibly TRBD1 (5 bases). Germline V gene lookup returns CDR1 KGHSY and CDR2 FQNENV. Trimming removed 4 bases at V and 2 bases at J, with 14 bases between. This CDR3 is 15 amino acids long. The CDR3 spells CASSPFLGANYGYTF. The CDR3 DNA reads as TGTGCCAGCAGCCCCTTTCTTGGGGCGAACTATGGCTACACCTTC.

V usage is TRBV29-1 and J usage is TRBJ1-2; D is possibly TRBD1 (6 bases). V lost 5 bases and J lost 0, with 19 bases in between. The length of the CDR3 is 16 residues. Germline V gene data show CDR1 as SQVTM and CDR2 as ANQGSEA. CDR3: CSVKGFQGFANYGYTF. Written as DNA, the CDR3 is TGCAGCGTTAAAGGGTTTCAGGGGTTTGCTAACTATGGCTACACCTTC.

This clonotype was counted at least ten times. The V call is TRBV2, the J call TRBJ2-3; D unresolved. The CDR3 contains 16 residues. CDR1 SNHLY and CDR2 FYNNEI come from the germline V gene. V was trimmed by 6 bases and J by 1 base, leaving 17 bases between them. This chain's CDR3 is CASRRRAPSGTDTQYF. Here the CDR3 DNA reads TGTGCCAGCAGGAGAAGAGCCCCCTCAGGCACAGATACGCAGTATTTT.

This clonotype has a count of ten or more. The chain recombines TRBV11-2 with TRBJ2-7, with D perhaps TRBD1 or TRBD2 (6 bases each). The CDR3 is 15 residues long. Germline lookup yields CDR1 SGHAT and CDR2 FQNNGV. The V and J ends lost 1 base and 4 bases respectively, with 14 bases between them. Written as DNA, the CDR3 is TGTGCCAGCAGCTTAGCCATGGGGGGCCGTTACGAGCAGTACTTC. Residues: CASSLAMGGRYEQYF. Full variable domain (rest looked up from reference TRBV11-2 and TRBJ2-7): EAGVAQSPRYKIIEKRQSVAFWCNPISGHATLYWYQQILGQGPKLLIQFQNNGVVDDSQLPKDRFSAERLKGVDSTLKIQPAKLEDSAVYLCASSLAMGGRYEQYFGPGTRLTVT.

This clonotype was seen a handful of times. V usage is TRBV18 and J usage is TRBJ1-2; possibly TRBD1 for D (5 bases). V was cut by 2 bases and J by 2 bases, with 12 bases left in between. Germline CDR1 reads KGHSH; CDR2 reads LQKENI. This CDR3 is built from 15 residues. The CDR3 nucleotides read TGTGCCAGCTCACCATTAGGGGCCCCAAACTATGGCTACACCTTC. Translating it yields CASSPLGAPNYGYTF.

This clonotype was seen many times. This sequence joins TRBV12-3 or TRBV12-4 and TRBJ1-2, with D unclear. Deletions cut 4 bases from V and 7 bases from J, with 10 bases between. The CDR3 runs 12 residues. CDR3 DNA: TGTGCCAGCAGTTCTACCAGGTCTGGCTACACCTTC. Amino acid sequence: CASSSTRSGYTF.

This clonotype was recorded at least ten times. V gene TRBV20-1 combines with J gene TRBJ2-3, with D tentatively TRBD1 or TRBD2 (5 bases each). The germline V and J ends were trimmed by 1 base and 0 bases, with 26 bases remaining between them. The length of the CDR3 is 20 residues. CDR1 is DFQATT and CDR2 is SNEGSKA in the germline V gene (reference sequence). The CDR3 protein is CSARAGSVTGTATSTDTQYF. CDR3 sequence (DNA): TGCAGTGCTAGAGCGGGGTCAGTCACTGGGACCGCTACTAGCACAGATACGCAGTATTTT.

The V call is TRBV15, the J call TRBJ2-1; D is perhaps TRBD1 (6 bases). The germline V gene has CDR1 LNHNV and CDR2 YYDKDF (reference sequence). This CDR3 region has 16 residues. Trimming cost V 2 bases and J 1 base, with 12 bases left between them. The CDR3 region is CATSRQSTGSYNEQFF. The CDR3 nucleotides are TGTGCCACCAGCAGACAATCAACAGGGTCCTACAATGAGCAGTTCTTC.

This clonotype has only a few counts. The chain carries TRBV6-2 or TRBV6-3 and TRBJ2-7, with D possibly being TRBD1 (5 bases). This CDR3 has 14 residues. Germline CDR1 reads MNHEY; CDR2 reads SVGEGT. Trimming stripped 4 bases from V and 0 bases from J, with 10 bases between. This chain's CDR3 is CASSWTRNSYEQYF. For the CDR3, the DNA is TGTGCCAGCAGTTGGACACGAAACTCCTACGAGCAGTACTTC.

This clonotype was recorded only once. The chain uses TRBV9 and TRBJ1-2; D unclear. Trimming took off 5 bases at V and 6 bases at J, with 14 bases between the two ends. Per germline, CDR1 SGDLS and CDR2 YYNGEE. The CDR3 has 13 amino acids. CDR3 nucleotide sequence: TGTGCCAGCAGTACAGAGTACCTTCATGGCTACACCTTC. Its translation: CASSTEYLHGYTF.

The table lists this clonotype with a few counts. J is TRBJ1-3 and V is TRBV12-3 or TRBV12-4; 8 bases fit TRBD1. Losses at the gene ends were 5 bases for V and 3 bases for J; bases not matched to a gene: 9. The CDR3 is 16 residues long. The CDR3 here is CASSRTGGTDGNTIYF. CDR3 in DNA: TGTGCCAGCAGTCGCACAGGGGGGACAGATGGAAACACCATATATTTT.

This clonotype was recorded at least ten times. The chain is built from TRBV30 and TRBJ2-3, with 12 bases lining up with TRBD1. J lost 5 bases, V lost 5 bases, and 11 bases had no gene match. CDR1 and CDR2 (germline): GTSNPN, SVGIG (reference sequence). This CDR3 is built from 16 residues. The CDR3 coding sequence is TGTGCCTGGGCCCTCCCGGGACAGGGGGCGGGAGATACGCAGTATTTT. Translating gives CAWALPGQGAGDTQYF. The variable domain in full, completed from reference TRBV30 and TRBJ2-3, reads SQTIHQWPATLVQPVGSPLSLECTVEGTSNPNLYWYRQAAGRGLQLLFYSVGIGQISSEVPQNLSASRPQDRQFILSSKKLLLSDSGFYLCAWALPGQGAGDTQYFGPGTRLTVL.

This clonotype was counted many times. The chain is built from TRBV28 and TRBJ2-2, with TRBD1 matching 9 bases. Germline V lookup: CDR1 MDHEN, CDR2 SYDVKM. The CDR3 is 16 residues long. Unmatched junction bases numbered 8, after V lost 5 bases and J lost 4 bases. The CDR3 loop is CASSDAGQGPTGELFF. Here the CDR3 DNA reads TGTGCCAGCAGTGACGCGGGACAGGGACCCACCGGGGAGCTGTTTTTT.

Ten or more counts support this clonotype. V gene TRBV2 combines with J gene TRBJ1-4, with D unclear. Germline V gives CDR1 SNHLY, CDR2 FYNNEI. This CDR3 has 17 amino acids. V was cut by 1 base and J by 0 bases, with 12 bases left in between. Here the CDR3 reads CASSEDCGEATNEKLFF. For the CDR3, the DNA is TGTGCCAGCAGTGAAGACTGTGGGGAAGCAACTAATGAAAAACTGTTTTTT.

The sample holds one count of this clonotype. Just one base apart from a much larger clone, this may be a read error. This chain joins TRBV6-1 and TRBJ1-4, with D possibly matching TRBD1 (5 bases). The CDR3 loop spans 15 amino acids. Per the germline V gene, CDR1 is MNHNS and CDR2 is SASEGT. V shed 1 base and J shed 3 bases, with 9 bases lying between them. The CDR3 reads CASSEEGTANEKLFF. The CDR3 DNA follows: TGTGCCAGCAGTGAAGAAGGGACGGCTAATGAAAAACTGTTTTTT.

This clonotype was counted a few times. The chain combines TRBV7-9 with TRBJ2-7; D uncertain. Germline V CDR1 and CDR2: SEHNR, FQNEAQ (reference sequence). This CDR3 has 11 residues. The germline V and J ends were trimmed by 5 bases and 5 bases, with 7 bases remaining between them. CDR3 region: CASSPLNEQYF. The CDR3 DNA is TGTGCCAGCAGCCCCCTGAACGAGCAGTACTTC.

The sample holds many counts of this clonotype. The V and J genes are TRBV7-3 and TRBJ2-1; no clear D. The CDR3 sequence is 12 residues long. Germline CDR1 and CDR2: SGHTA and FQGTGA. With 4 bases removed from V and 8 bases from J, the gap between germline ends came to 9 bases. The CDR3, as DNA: TGTGCCAGCAGCTATGCAGGTCATGAGCAGTTCTTC. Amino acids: CASSYAGHEQFF. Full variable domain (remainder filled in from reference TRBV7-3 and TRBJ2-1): GAGVSQTPSNKVTEKGKYVELRCDPISGHTALYWYRQSLGQGPEFLIYFQGTGAADDSGLPNDRFFAVRPEGSVSTLKIQRTERGDSAVYLCASSYAGHEQFFGPGTRLTVL.

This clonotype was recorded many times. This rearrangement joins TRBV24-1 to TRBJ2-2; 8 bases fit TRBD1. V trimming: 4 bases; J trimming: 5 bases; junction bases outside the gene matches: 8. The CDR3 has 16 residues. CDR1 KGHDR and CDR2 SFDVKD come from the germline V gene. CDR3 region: CATSDWTGIRTGELFF. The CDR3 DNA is TGTGCCACCAGTGACTGGACAGGGATCCGAACCGGGGAGCTGTTTTTT.

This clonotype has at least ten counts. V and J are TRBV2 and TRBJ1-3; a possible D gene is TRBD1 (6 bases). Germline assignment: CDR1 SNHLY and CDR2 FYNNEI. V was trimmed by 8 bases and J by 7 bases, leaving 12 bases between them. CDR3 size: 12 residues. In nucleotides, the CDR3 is TGTGCCAGCTTATCCGGGGGCAACACCATATATTTT. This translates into CASLSGGNTIYF.